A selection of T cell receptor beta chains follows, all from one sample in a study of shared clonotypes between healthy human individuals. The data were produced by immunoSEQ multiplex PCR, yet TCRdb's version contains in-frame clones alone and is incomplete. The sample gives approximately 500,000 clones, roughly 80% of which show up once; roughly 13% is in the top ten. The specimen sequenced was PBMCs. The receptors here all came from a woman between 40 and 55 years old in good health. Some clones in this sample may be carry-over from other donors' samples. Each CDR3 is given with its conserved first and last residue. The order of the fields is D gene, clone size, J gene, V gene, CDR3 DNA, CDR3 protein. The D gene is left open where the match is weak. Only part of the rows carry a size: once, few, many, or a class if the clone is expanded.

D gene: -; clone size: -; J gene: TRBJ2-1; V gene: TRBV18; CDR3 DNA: TGTGCCAGCTCACCAGCTCAGCAGCGCCTTCAGGTGGAGCAGTTCTTC; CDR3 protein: CASSPAQQRLQVEQFF
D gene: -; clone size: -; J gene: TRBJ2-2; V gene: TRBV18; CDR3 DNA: TGTGCCGAGGGAAAGTTGGACAACACCGGGGAGCTGTTTTTT; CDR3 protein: CAEGKLDNTGELFF
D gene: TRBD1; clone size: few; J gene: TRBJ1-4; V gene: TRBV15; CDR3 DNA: TGTGCCACCAGCAGAGAATGGACAGGGAGCTCTACTAATGAAAAACTGTTTTTT; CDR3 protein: CATSREWTGSSTNEKLFF
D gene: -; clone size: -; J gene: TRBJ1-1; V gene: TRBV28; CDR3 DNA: TGTGCCAGCACCCACCAAAGCCCCCCGAACACTGAAGCTTTCTTT; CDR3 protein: CASTHQSPPNTEAFF
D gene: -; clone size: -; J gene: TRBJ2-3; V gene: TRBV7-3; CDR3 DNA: TGTGCCAGCAGCGGTAGTGGAAGATCCACAGATACGCAGTATTTT; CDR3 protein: CASSGSGRSTDTQYF
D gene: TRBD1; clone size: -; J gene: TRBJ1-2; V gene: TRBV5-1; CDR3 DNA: TGCGCCAGCAGCCCAGGGGGTCCTACTCTTAGCTATGGCTACACCTTC; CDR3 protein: CASSPGGPTLSYGYTF
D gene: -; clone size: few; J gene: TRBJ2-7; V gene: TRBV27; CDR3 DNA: TGTGCCAGCAGTTTTTGGCGCCGGGAAGGCCCCTACGAGCAGTACTTC; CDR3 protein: CASSFWRREGPYEQYF
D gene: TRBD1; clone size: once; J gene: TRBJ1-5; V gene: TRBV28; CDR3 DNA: TGTGCCAGCAGTTTAGGGTCGACAGGGGATAGGCAGCCCCAGCATTTT; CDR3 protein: CASSLGSTGDRQPQHF
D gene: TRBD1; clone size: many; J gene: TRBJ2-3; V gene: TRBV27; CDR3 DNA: TGTGCCAGCAGTTTACAACAGGGGTTTGGTACGCAGTATTTT; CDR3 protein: CASSLQQGFGTQYF
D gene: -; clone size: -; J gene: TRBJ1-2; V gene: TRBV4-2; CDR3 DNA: TGTGCCAGCAGCCAGATCACAGATAACTTCTATGGCTACACCTTC; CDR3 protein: CASSQITDNFYGYTF
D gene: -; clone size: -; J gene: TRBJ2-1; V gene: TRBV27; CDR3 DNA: TGTGCCAGCAGTTTACTGGGGGGGCGCGATTCGCATGAGCAGTTCTTC; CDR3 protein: CASSLLGGRDSHEQFF
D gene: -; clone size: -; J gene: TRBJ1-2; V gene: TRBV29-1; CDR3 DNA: TGCAGCGTTTATTTGGGTGGCTACACCTTC; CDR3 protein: CSVYLGGYTF
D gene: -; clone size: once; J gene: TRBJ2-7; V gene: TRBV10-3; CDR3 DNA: TGTGCCATAGCTGGGGATTCCTACGAGCAGTACTTC; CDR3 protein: CAIAGDSYEQYF
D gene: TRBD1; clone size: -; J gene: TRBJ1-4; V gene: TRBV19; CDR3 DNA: TGTGCCAGTAGTATAGACCCGGGACAGGGGTATGAAAAACTGTTTTTT; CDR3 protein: CASSIDPGQGYEKLFF
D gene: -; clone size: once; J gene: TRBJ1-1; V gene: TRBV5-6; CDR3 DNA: TGTGCCAGCAGCTTGGGACAGGTAGCTTTCTTT; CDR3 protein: CASSLGQVAFF
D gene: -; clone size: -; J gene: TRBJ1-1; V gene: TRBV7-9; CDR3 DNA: TGTGCCAGCAGCTTAGTACAGGGATTTACTGAAGCTTTCTTT; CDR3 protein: CASSLVQGFTEAFF
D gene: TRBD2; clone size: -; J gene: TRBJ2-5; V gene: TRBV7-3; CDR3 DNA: TGTGCCAGCAGCCCGGGACTAGCGGGCCAAGAGACCCAGTACTTC; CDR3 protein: CASSPGLAGQETQYF
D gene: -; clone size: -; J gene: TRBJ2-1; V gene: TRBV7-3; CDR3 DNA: TGTGCCAGCAGCCAGCAGTGGGGAAATGAGCAGTTCTTC; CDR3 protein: CASSQQWGNEQFF
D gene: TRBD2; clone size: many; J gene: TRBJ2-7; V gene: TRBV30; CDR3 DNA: TGTGCCTGGAGTAGGGGACTAGCGATATACGAGCAGTACTTC; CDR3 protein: CAWSRGLAIYEQYF
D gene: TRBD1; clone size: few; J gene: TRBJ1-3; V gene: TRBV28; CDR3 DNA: TGTGCCAGCAGTAAGACAGGGACAAACACCATATATTTT; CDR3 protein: CASSKTGTNTIYF
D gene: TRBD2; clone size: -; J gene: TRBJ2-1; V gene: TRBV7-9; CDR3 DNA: TGTGCCAGCAGCCTCGCTAGCGGCCACTCCTACAATGAGCAGTTCTTC; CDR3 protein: CASSLASGHSYNEQFF
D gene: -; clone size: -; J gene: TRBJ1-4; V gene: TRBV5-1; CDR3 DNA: TGCGCCAGCAGTAATGACAGAATTGAAAAACTGTTTTTT; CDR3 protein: CASSNDRIEKLFF
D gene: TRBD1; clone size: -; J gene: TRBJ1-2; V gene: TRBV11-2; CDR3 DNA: TGTGCCAGCAGCGTGGACAGGGGAAACTATGGCTACACCTTC; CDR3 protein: CASSVDRGNYGYTF
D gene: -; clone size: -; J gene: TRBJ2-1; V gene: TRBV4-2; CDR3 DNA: TGTGCCAGCAGCCAAGACAGGGGCTCCTACAATGAGCAGTTCTTC; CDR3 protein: CASSQDRGSYNEQFF
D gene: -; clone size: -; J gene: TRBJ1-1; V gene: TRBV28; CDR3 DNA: TGTGCCAGCAGTTTAGGTCGGGTCGAGGGACTGAAGAACACTGAAGCTTTCTTT; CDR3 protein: CASSLGRVEGLKNTEAFF
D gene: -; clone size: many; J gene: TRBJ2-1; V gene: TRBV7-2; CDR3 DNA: TGTGCCAGCAGCCCGCTGAGGACCAATGAGCAGTTCTTC; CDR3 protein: CASSPLRTNEQFF
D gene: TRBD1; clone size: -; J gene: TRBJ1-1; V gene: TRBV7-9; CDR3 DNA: TGTGCCAGCAGCTTGACAGGGGGCGAAGTCACTGAAGCTTTCTTT; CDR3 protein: CASSLTGGEVTEAFF
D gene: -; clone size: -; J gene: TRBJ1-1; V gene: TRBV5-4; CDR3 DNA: TGTGCCAGCAGCTTCAAAATAGGGGAGACTGAAGCTTTCTTT; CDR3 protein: CASSFKIGETEAFF
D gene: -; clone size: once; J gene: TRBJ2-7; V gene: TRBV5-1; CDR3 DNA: TGCGCCAGCAGCCCAAGGGCGAGTTCGGACGAGCAGTACTTC; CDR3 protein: CASSPRASSDEQYF
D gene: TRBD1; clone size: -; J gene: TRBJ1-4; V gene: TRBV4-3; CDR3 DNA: TGCGCCAGCAGCAGCCACCCAGGGGGATATGAAAAACTGTTTTTT; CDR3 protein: CASSSHPGGYEKLFF
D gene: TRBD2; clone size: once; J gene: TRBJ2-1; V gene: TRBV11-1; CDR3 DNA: TGTGCCAGCAGCCCCGGGGGGACCCGGCAGTTCTTC; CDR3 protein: CASSPGGTRQFF
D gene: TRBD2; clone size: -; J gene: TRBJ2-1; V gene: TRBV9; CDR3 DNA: TGTGCCAGCAGCGAAGGGACTAGCGGGAGACTGTTCTTC; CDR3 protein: CASSEGTSGRLFF
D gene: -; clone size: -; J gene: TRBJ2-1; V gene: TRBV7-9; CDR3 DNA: TGTGCCAGCAGCTTAGATACGGGGTATACGGAAGAGCAGTTCTTC; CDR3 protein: CASSLDTGYTEEQFF
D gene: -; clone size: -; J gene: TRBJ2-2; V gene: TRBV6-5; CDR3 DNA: TGTGCCAGCAGCCCTTTCGAAACCGGGGAGCTGTTTTTT; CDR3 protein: CASSPFETGELFF
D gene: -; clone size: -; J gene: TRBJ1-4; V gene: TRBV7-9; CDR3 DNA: TGTGCCAGCAGCCCAAGGGGGACATTGGGAGAAAAACTGTTTTTT; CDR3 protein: CASSPRGTLGEKLFF
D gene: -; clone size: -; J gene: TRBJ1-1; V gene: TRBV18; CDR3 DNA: TGTGCCAGCTCCCTACAGGGTTCGAACACTGAAGCTTTCTTT; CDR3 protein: CASSLQGSNTEAFF
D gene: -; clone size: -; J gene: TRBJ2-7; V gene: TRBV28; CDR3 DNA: TGTGCCAGCAGTTTATCGGCCCCGGGGGAGCAGTACTTC; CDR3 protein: CASSLSAPGEQYF
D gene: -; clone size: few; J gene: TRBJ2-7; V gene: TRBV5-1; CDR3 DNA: TGCGCCAGCAGCTTCTCCTACGAGCAGTACTTC; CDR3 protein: CASSFSYEQYF
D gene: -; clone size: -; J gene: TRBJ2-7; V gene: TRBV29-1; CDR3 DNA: TGCAGCGTAGGAATGACTAGCTCCTACGAGCAGTACTTC; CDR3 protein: CSVGMTSSYEQYF
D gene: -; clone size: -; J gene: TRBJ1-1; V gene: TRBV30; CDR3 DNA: TGTGCCTGGAGTGTACCGCCGAACACTGAAGCTTTCTTT; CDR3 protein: CAWSVPPNTEAFF
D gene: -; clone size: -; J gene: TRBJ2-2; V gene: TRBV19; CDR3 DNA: TGTGCCAGTAGTATCGGGAGCACCGGGGAGCTGTTTTTT; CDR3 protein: CASSIGSTGELFF
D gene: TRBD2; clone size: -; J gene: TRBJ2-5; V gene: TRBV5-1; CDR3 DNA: TGCGCCAGCAGCTTGAGCGCTAGCGGGAGCGCAGAGACCCAGTACTTC; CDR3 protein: CASSLSASGSAETQYF
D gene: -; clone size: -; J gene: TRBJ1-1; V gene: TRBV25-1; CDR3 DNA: TGTGCCAGCACACGCACAGGGTTTGAGGGTGAAGCTTTCTTT; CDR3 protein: CASTRTGFEGEAFF
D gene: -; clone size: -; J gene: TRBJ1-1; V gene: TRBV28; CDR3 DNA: TGTGCCAGCAGTTTATCCCAGGGATTGGACACTGAAGCTTTCTTT; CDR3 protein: CASSLSQGLDTEAFF
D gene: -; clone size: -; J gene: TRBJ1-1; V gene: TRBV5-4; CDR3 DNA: TGTGCCAGCAGCAAGACAGCGAACACTGAAGCTTTCTTT; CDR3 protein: CASSKTANTEAFF